The TCR beta chain under discussion was sequenced for a study of cytotoxic CD8 clonotypes in ibrutinib-treated CLL. The overall study: The study included about 11 relapsed/refractory and roughly 15 treatment-naive patients; under 18 had IGHV unmutated disease.

Notes on the study in general: Higher circulating CD8+ T-cell counts strongly accompanied higher baseline clonality, above age-matched healthy donors. Investigators sampled sustained-remission and progressing patients at differing times.

About this clone: Antigen unknown.

Here immunoSEQ multiplex PCR was the method, and the copy in TCRdb shows in-frame clones only, minus some. The sample lists 200,000 to 250,000 clones, 70% occurring once. The CDR3 sequence is 13 residues long. V lost 5 bases, J lost 7 bases, and 7 bases stayed unmatched. CDR1 SEHNR and CDR2 FQNEAQ come from the germline V gene (reference sequence). The TCR originated in a human donor with chronic lymphocytic leukemia. The rearrangement joins TRBV7-9 to TRBJ1-2, with TRBD1 matching over 7 bases. The source material was PBMCs, sampled after 12 months of ibrutinib treatment. The chain's CDR3 is CASSLETGLGYTF. CDR3 DNA sequence: TGTGCCAGCAGCCTGGAGACAGGGCTTGGCTACACCTTC. Full variable domain (missing parts from reference TRBV7-9 and TRBJ1-2): DTGVSQNPRHKITKRGQNVTFRCDPISEHNRLYWYRQTLGQGPEFLTYFQNEAQLEKSRLLSDRFSAERPKGSFSTLEIQRTEQGDSAMYLCASSLETGLGYTFGSGTRLTVV.